This TCR beta chain emerged from a study of a mutant IDH1 vaccine in newly diagnosed glioma. Study-level information: Treated patients had a mean age of about 38 years and an approximately 62% male, roughly 40% female split. Most had both radiotherapy and temozolomide beforehand; others had only one. Whole-study results and caveats: Pseudoprogression seemed unrelated to changes in top peripheral T cell clonotypes.

Per germline, CDR1 SEHNR and CDR2 FQNEAQ (reference sequence). The length of the CDR3 is 16 residues. Trimming cost V 5 bases and J 7 bases; bases outside gene matches: 10. This clone was seen only a few times. Antigen specificity is unknown. Profiling relied on immunoSEQ multiplex PCR, and the TCRdb table lists in-frame clones only, not all of them. Among just under 95,000 clones listed, about four fifths were seen once. As for time point: baseline, week 1 (first vaccination visit). Treatment given: pre-vaccination baseline after standard-of-care therapy. The gene calls are TRBV7-9 and TRBJ1-4; 10 bases fit TRBD1. This receptor was obtained from a woman aged 45-65 years with glioma. Sequences were derived from PBMCs, sampled from a glioma patient treated with radiotherapy, temozolomide or both. The CDR3 nucleotides read TGTGCCAGCAGCACTCGACAGGGGGCGCTTGCTGAAAAACTGTTTTTT. Translated: CASSTRQGALAEKLFF.